One and the same sample provided the 15 T cell receptor beta chains below, sequenced in a study of Ad26.COV2.S vaccination and SARS-CoV-2 variants. The assay was immunoSEQ multiplex PCR, and TCRdb's table has in-frame clones only and misses some. The table lists under 95,000 clones, approximately 82% of them singletons. This material consisted of peripheral blood, taken after recovery from COVID-19. All receptors derive from a human donor who had recovered from COVID-19.

This chain joins TRBV4-2 and TRBJ2-3; 7 bases line up with TRBD2. J gave up 3 bases and V 4 bases, and 10 bases lay outside the gene matches. From germline, CDR1 is LGHNA and CDR2 YNFKEQ. This CDR3 is 16 amino acids long. This CDR3 is CASSRPAGDGTDTQYF. The CDR3 DNA is TGTGCCAGCAGCCGACCCGCGGGAGACGGGACAGATACGCAGTATTTT.

This chain connects TRBV19 to TRBJ1-5, with D uncertain. The germline V gene has CDR1 LNHDA and CDR2 SQIVND (reference sequence). CDR3 length: 12 residues. V gave up 3 bases and J gave up 3 bases, with 3 bases separating them. The DNA for the CDR3 is TGTGCCAGTAGTATCCCCAATCAGCCCCAGCATTTT. This encodes CASSIPNQPQHF.

As for this clone: Other nucleotide sequences in the sample specify the same CDR3. The J gene is TRBJ2-1, the V gene TRBV29-1; 13 nucleotides match TRBD2. The V gene end was trimmed by 6 bases and the J gene end by 0 bases; junction bases not matched to a gene: 5. The germline gives CDR1 SQVTM, CDR2 ANQGSEA. There are 16 residues in the CDR3. CDR3 coding DNA: TGCAGCGTGCGGACTAGCGGGAGTCTCTCCTACAATGAGCAGTTCTTC. Translated: CSVRTSGSLSYNEQFF.

DNA of the CDR3: TGTGCCAGCAGCTTAACGGGCCAGTTCCAAGAGACCCAGTACTTC. This sequence encodes CASSLTGQFQETQYF. V gene TRBV7-9 combines with J gene TRBJ2-5; no clear D. CDR3 length equals 15 residues. V lost 2 bases and J 1 base, leaving 11 bases between the germline ends. Germline CDR1 SEHNR, CDR2 FQNEAQ (reference sequence).

The chain combines TRBV4-3 with TRBJ2-2; D gene unclear. Trimming took off 2 bases at V and 4 bases at J, with 8 bases between the two ends. The CDR3 contains 14 residues. CDR1 is LGHNA, CDR2 YSLEER, per germline. CDR3 in DNA: TGCGCCAGCAGCCAATCTCCAGGCACCGGGGAGCTGTTTTTT. It translates to CASSQSPGTGELFF.

The chain carries TRBV28 and TRBJ1-5, with no clear D. V was clipped by 4 bases and J by 6 bases, with 16 bases between them. This CDR3 is 15 amino acids long. Germline assignment: CDR1 MDHEN and CDR2 SYDVKM. The CDR3 region is CASSSPGPGSQPQHF. Written as DNA, the CDR3 is TGTGCCAGCAGTTCTCCCGGGCCGGGAAGTCAGCCCCAGCATTTT.

The chain is built from TRBV28 and TRBJ2-7, with TRBD1 matching over 7 bases. The CDR3 loop spans 13 amino acids. CDR1 is MDHEN and CDR2 is SYDVKM in the germline V gene. The ends lost 2 bases at V and 6 bases at J; junction bases unmatched: 4. The CDR3 loop reads CASSLLGGGEQYF. CDR3 in DNA: TGTGCCAGCAGTTTACTAGGGGGCGGCGAGCAGTACTTC.

The rearrangement uses TRBV20-1 and TRBJ2-3; possibly TRBD2 for D (5 bases). CDR1 and CDR2 from the germline V gene are DFQATT and SNEGSKA (reference sequence). The V gene lost 3 bases and the J gene lost 1 base, with 11 bases spanning the gap. CDR3 size: 14 residues. CDR3 sequence: CSASRRGGTDTQYF. The CDR3 bases are TGCAGTGCTAGTAGACGGGGTGGCACAGATACGCAGTATTTT.

J is TRBJ1-2 and V is TRBV4-3; a weak D match, TRBD1 (6 bases). The length of the CDR3 is 16 residues. V dropped 0 bases and J dropped 2 bases, with 13 bases sitting between them. Germline CDR1 reads LGHNA; CDR2 reads YSLEER. CDR3 region: CASSQDLGRGNYGYTF. Here the CDR3 DNA reads TGCGCCAGCAGCCAAGATCTCGGCAGGGGCAACTATGGCTACACCTTC.

This clone was observed once. One end of the junction fails to match germline, which may point to a read error. The chain employs TRBV2 and TRBJ2-7; 9 positions match TRBD1. This CDR3 spans 12 amino acids. Germline V CDR1 and CDR2: SNHLY, FYNNEI. CDR3: CASSGQDRGVNF. The CDR3 coding sequence is TGTGCCAGCAGTGGGCAGGACAGGGGTGTGAACTTC.

V gene TRBV7-9 combines with J gene TRBJ2-3; D possibly corresponds to TRBD2 (5 bases). With 7 bases removed from V and 5 bases from J, the gap between germline ends came to 16 bases. In germline, CDR1 is SEHNR, CDR2 FQNEAQ (reference sequence). This CDR3 comprises 14 residues. CDR3 bases: TGTGCCAGCATCCCTGACTTTGGGAGAGATACGCAGTATTTT. This encodes CASIPDFGRDTQYF.

This CDR3 is CSVDLGGANYGYTF. The CDR3, as DNA: TGCAGCGTTGATCTAGGAGGGGCGAACTATGGCTACACCTTC. The chain carries TRBV29-1 and TRBJ1-2; maybe TRBD1 (5 bases). The V gene's germline CDR1 is SQVTM and CDR2 ANQGSEA. The CDR3 contains 14 residues. V gave up 3 bases and J gave up 2 bases, with 13 bases separating them.

The rearrangement links TRBV27 to TRBJ1-2, with 8 bases aligning to TRBD1. The CDR3 runs 16 residues. V trimming: 2 bases; J trimming: 8 bases; junction bases outside the gene matches: 13. Germline CDR1 and CDR2: MNHEY and SMNVEV (reference sequence). The CDR3 sequence is CASSLRTGRGLGGYTF. The DNA for the CDR3 is TGTGCCAGCAGTTTACGGACGGGCAGGGGGCTGGGCGGCTACACCTTC.

The chain combines TRBV6-1 with TRBJ2-7; the match to TRBD1 covers 7 bases. The V and J ends lost 0 bases and 1 base, in that order; junction bases with no gene match: 6. The CDR3 contains 16 residues. In germline, CDR1 is MNHNS, CDR2 SASEGT. This chain's CDR3 is CASSEASWDSSYEQYF. CDR3 nucleotide sequence: TGTGCCAGCAGTGAAGCGAGTTGGGACAGTTCCTACGAGCAGTACTTC.

DNA for the CDR3: TGTGCCAGCAGTGAACCAAGAATCCGGGATGAAAAACTGTTTTTT. It encodes CASSEPRIRDEKLFF. The J gene is TRBJ1-4, the V gene TRBV2; no clear D. V was pared by 2 bases and J by 6 bases, with 13 bases between. This CDR3 has 15 amino acids. Germline V gene lookup returns CDR1 SNHLY and CDR2 FYNNEI.